This note documents a single T cell receptor (beta chain) sequence. This clonotype was observed a few times. There is no known antigen for this receptor. Base-call qualities are not available, and no considerably larger clone is one nucleotide away. The data originate from a study of T cell repertoires in cytomegalovirus infection (dated by TCRdb to 2018 to 2020). Regarding the complete study: Peptide stimulations targeted recently identified HLA-C-restricted CMV epitopes, whose presentation resists viral immunomodulation, together with well-studied HLA-B-restricted epitopes. The HLA type of each donor mattered for the analysis, because public TCR beta signatures pointed to carriage of CMV infection along with the matching HLA type.

The sequencer listed for this sample is Illumina HiSeq 1500. TCRdb cleaned the public reads at Q25 with fastp, built clones with MiXCR and kept in-frame beta chains. Identical CDR3 proteins give one entry, which carries the most common genes and DNA. This sample gives about 110,000 distinct CDR3 sequences in total; around 30% of them show up just once. The ten largest clones capture 40% to 45% of the sample. According to the study, the label for this sample's treatment or condition signals: in vitro stimulation with specific CMV peptide epitopes to enrich CMV-specific T cells. The study at large found these results: Cumulative frequency of public TCR beta family members discriminated carriers of CMV infection plus the relevant HLA type in this cohort and an independent 352-donor cohort. In the ex vivo response, HLA-C-restricted CMV-specific TCR beta clonotypes were dominant, and in two of eight donors the single most frequent clonotype came from this HLA-C-restricted group.

Sequencing used CD8+ T cells from cultured PBMCs, obtained from culture after CMV antigen stimulation. This TCR was sampled from a human donor in good health (CMV status not recorded). Some clones in this sample may be carry-over from other donors' samples.

CDR3 reads: CASSYGTKQPQHF. The DNA sequence is as follows: TGTGCCAGCAGTTACGGGACAAAACAGCCCCAGCATTTT. This receptor chain uses TRBV6-6 and TRBJ1-5; possibly the D gene is TRBD1, per 6 matching bases. V is shortened by 2 bases, J by 7 bases, and the region joining them spans 9 bases. CDR3 length: 13 amino acids, cysteine to phenylalanine. Solely the CDR3 DNA is kept, with 39 bases framed from the first base. CDR1 MNHNY and CDR2 SVGAGI are derived from the germline V gene (reference sequence).